A selection of T cell receptor beta chains follows, all from one sample in a study of T cells after yellow fever vaccination. TCRdb reanalysed the 5' RACE reads using MiXCR and keeps one entry per CDR3 protein. The repertoire holds about 73,000 distinct CDR3 sequences, with 7.5% to 8% as singletons. The specimen was CD8+ T cells sorted from PBMCs, collected on the day of the yellow fever booster vaccination. Receptors originate from a man younger than 40 who received the YFV17D yellow fever vaccine. The CDR3 runs from the conserved cysteine through the conserved F or W. The order of the fields is CDR3 DNA, CDR3 protein, V gene, D gene, J gene, CDR3 length, clone size. The D gene is left open where the match is weak. The size entry is marked missing in some rows and otherwise reads once, few, many or a size class.

TGTGCCAGCAGCCAAGTAAGGATCCAGGATTACGAGCAGTACTTC CASSQVRIQDYEQYF TRBV4-2 - TRBJ2-7 15 few
TGCAGCGGAAGGACGGCCCTGGCCCACGAGCAGTACTTC CSGRTALAHEQYF TRBV29-1 - TRBJ2-7 13 few
TGTGCCAGCAGCTTGGGGAGGGATACGCAGTATTTT CASSLGRDTQYF TRBV5-4 - TRBJ2-3 12 -
TGTGCCAGCACTGCCCCTTCCTACGAGCAGTACTTC CASTAPSYEQYF TRBV27 - TRBJ2-7 12 few
TGTGCCTGGAGCCTAGCGGGAGGATTTGCCGGGGAGCTGTTTTTT CAWSLAGGFAGELFF TRBV30 TRBD2 TRBJ2-2 15 few
TGTGCCAGCACCCGGCGGGGGGAAGGGGCCGGGGAGCTGTTTTTT CASTRRGEGAGELFF TRBV6-1 TRBD2 TRBJ2-2 15 few
TGTGCCAGCAGTCTAACGGTTTTGGGCGAGCAGTACTTC CASSLTVLGEQYF TRBV12-3/TRBV12-4 - TRBJ2-7 13 -
TGTGCCAGCAGTTTATGGCAGGGACACGGCTACACCTTC CASSLWQGHGYTF TRBV12-3/TRBV12-4 - TRBJ1-2 13 -
TGTGCCAGCAGTTTTACAGGGGTCTCTGGAAACACCATATATTTT CASSFTGVSGNTIYF TRBV7-2 TRBD1 TRBJ1-3 15 few
TGTGCCACAAAACTAAGCTCCTACAATGAGCAGTTCTTC CATKLSSYNEQFF TRBV15 - TRBJ2-1 13 few
TGTGCCAGCAGTTACGGCAGGAGCTCTGGAAACACCATATATTTT CASSYGRSSGNTIYF TRBV6-5 - TRBJ1-3 15 -
TGTGCCATCGAACCGATAGACGAAGAGACCCAGTACTTC CAIEPIDEETQYF TRBV7-2 - TRBJ2-5 13 many
TGTGCCAGCAGCACCCTTCGGGCCTTCTCTGGAAACACCATATATTTT CASSTLRAFSGNTIYF TRBV11-3 - TRBJ1-3 16 -
TGCAGCGTTGAGGGCAGGGGTTCCTACAATGAGCAGTTCTTC CSVEGRGSYNEQFF TRBV29-1 - TRBJ2-1 14 few
TGCAGTGCTCGTACAGGGGGCTCGACCACTGAAGCTTTCTTT CSARTGGSTTEAFF TRBV20-1 TRBD1 TRBJ1-1 14 few
TGTGCCAGCAACCCCGGGGGGTACGAGCAGTACTTC CASNPGGYEQYF TRBV28 TRBD2 TRBJ2-7 12 -
TGTGCCAGCAGCTTAGACTGGTCGCGGGAGGCCACTTCCGAGCAGTACTTC CASSLDWSREATSEQYF TRBV7-9 TRBD2 TRBJ2-7 17 -
TGTGCCAGCAGCCCGGGACATGGGACAGGGTTCTACGAGCAGTACTTC CASSPGHGTGFYEQYF TRBV7-6 TRBD1 TRBJ2-7 16 -
TGCAGCGTTGAAGGGACAGGGCGAACAGATACGCAGTATTTT CSVEGTGRTDTQYF TRBV29-1 TRBD1 TRBJ2-3 14 -
TGTGCCAGCAGTTACAGGGACAATGAGCAGTTCTTC CASSYRDNEQFF TRBV6-5 - TRBJ2-1 12 -
TGTGCCAGCAGCTCGAGACTAGCGGGACTCCTGCCGTTCTTC CASSSRLAGLLPFF TRBV7-9 TRBD2 TRBJ2-1 14 -
TGTGCCAGCAGTCTCGGGACTTTCTACAATGAGCAGTTCTTC CASSLGTFYNEQFF TRBV12-3/TRBV12-4 - TRBJ2-1 14 many
TGTGCCAGCTCCTCCGTGCCGGAGACCCAGTACTTC CASSSVPETQYF TRBV7-9 - TRBJ2-5 12 -
TGCAGCGCCGAGGGTACCAGCTCCTACGAGCAGTACTTC CSAEGTSSYEQYF TRBV29-1 - TRBJ2-7 13 few
TGTGCCTGGAGTATCGACAGTTACAATGAGCAGTTCTTC CAWSIDSYNEQFF TRBV30 - TRBJ2-1 13 -
TGCAGCGTTGAAGGACAGGGGCACTACGAGCAGTACTTC CSVEGQGHYEQYF TRBV29-1 TRBD1 TRBJ2-7 13 few
TGCGCCAGCAGCTTTCAAGAGGGGGAATATGCCTACAATGAGCAGTTCTTC CASSFQEGEYAYNEQFF TRBV4-1 - TRBJ2-1 17 many
TGTGCCACCGGGACTAGTCACAATGAGCAGTTCTTC CATGTSHNEQFF TRBV6-1 TRBD2 TRBJ2-1 12 few
TGTGCCAGCAGTTTAAGTATGGAGATGAACACTGAAGCTTTCTTT CASSLSMEMNTEAFF TRBV12-3/TRBV12-4 - TRBJ1-1 15 -
TGCAGTGCTAGCTCCTACAATGAGCAGTTCTTC CSASSYNEQFF TRBV20-1 - TRBJ2-1 11 few
TGTGCCAGCAGCACCGATATCACCGGGGAGCTGTTTTTT CASSTDITGELFF TRBV3-1 - TRBJ2-2 13 -
TGTGCCAGTAGCCTGGGGGCCTACACTGAAGCTTTCTTT CASSLGAYTEAFF TRBV19 - TRBJ1-1 13 few
TGCAGCGTTGAAAGGGGCGAGGGAGAAACAGAGACCCAGTACTTC CSVERGEGETETQYF TRBV29-1 - TRBJ2-5 15 many
TGTGCCACCAGTGGGCCGGGACAGGGGGAGTTAAACATTCAGTACTTC CATSGPGQGELNIQYF TRBV24-1 TRBD1 TRBJ2-4 16 many
TGTGCCAGCAGCCGGGGGCCCCTCTCCTCGGGGCCCTACGAGCAGTACTTC CASSRGPLSSGPYEQYF TRBV7-9 - TRBJ2-7 17 -
TGTGCCAGCAGCCCCCCGGGGGGGAGATACAATGAGCAGTTCTTC CASSPPGGRYNEQFF TRBV7-8 TRBD2 TRBJ2-1 15 -
TGTGCCAGCAGTTTCATCGGTCCCTCTGGGGCCAACGTCCTGACTTTC CASSFIGPSGANVLTF TRBV28 - TRBJ2-6 16 many
TGCAGCGTGCCTACGGGCGCGATAACCGGGGAGCTGTTTTTT CSVPTGAITGELFF TRBV29-1 - TRBJ2-2 14 many
TGTGCCAGTAGCCCCGCCGGGCCGTACGAGCAGTACTTC CASSPAGPYEQYF TRBV19 - TRBJ2-7 13 few
TGTGCCAGCAGCTTCGACATGGGACTAGCGGGAGATACGCAGTATTTT CASSFDMGLAGDTQYF TRBV7-9 TRBD2 TRBJ2-3 16 -
TGTGCCAGCAGTCTTCGACAGTCCCCTCACTATGGCTACACCTTC CASSLRQSPHYGYTF TRBV6-2/TRBV6-3 - TRBJ1-2 15 many
TGCAGTGCTAGTGGGGCGGCAGGCAGCACAGATACGCAGTATTTT CSASGAAGSTDTQYF TRBV20-1 - TRBJ2-3 15 few
TGTGCCGTCGAGCCCCCGACTGGAAATGAGCAGTTCTTC CAVEPPTGNEQFF TRBV12-3/TRBV12-4 - TRBJ2-1 13 few
TGTGCCAGCAGAGAGGGATCCTCCTACGAGCAGTACTTC CASREGSSYEQYF TRBV27 - TRBJ2-7 13 -
TGTGCCAGCAGAGTCGGTTACGAGCAGTACTTC CASRVGYEQYF TRBV2 - TRBJ2-7 11 few
TGTGCCAGCAGCACGGAGCCTGGCAATCAGCCCCAGCATTTT CASSTEPGNQPQHF TRBV11-2 - TRBJ1-5 14 -
TGTGCCATCAGTGAGTCCGACCCGGCAAAGTCAACAAGGACCGGATTCTATGGCTACACCTTC CAISESDPAKSTRTGFYGYTF TRBV10-3 - TRBJ1-2 21 -
TGCAGCGTTGAAGATCACGGGAGGGTTTCCTACAATGAGCAGTTCTTC CSVEDHGRVSYNEQFF TRBV29-1 TRBD2 TRBJ2-1 16 many
TGTGCCAGCAGAGCCCTACAGGCGAACGAGCAGTACTTC CASRALQANEQYF TRBV6-6 - TRBJ2-7 13 many
TGTGCCAGCTCGCCCCGCCGACAGGGGCCCGACCCGCGCACAGATACGCAGTATTTT CASSPRRQGPDPRTDTQYF TRBV18 TRBD1 TRBJ2-3 19 few
TGTGCCAGCAGCCCCACCTCGGGAGGGCAGTACTTC CASSPTSGGQYF TRBV7-8 TRBD2 TRBJ2-7 12 -
TGTGCCAGCAGCCATTTGGGCGGACAGAGCACAGATACGCAGTATTTT CASSHLGGQSTDTQYF TRBV3-1 - TRBJ2-3 16 few
TGTGCCAGCAGTTTAGCGGGGAACGAGCAGTACTTC CASSLAGNEQYF TRBV12-3/TRBV12-4 - TRBJ2-7 12 many
TGCGCCAGCAGCCAAGTAGTAATAGCGGGAGGGACCACCTACAATGAGCAGTTCTTC CASSQVVIAGGTTYNEQFF TRBV4-3 TRBD2 TRBJ2-1 19 many